Shown below are 16 T cell receptor beta chains from a single sample sequenced in a study of CD8 T cells in Susac syndrome. With random hexamers, reverse transcription was performed on roughly 0.45 to 1 ug of RNA. From the immunoSEQ multiplex PCR reads, TCRdb called clonotypes with MiXCR, one entry per CDR3 protein. Of 90,000 to 150,000 distinct CDR3 sequences in the sample, around 95% were seen once. The sample taken for sequencing was CD4+ T cells from PBMCs. The receptor source for this set is a human donor in good health.

This chain's CDR3 is CASSSPAGSDYGYTF. The CDR3 nucleotides read TGTGCCAGCAGTTCCCCGGCAGGGAGTGACTATGGCTACACCTTC. This chain connects TRBV28 to TRBJ1-2; tentatively, D is TRBD1 (5 bases). The CDR3 loop spans 15 amino acids. With 4 bases removed from V and 3 bases from J, the gap between germline ends came to 15 bases. Per the germline V gene, CDR1 is MDHEN and CDR2 is SYDVKM.

CDR3 residues: CSVVAGVTNEQYF. CDR3 nucleotides: TGCAGCGTCGTAGCGGGAGTCACCAACGAGCAGTACTTC. V and J are TRBV29-1 and TRBJ2-7; 9 nucleotides agree with TRBD2. Germline V CDR1 and CDR2: SQVTM, ANQGSEA. V shed 6 bases, J shed 5 bases, and the junction held 8 bases outside the gene matches. This CDR3 comprises 13 residues.

The chain uses TRBV7-9 and TRBJ2-7, with a weak D call TRBD2 (6 bases). Trimming removed 6 bases from V and 2 bases from J, with 8 bases in between. Germline V CDR1 and CDR2: SEHNR, FQNEAQ (reference sequence). This CDR3 is 12 amino acids long. In DNA form, the CDR3 reads TGTGCCAGCAGTCCTAGCGCCTACGAGCAGTACTTC. Protein sequence: CASSPSAYEQYF.

The chain carries TRBV12-3 or TRBV12-4 and TRBJ1-1, with 10 bases aligning to TRBD1. This CDR3 contains 14 residues. V dropped 6 bases and J dropped 7; count of bases not matched to a gene: 8. This chain's CDR3 is CASSTPGQGSEAFF. Written as DNA, the CDR3 is TGTGCCAGCAGCACACCGGGACAGGGGAGTGAAGCTTTCTTT.

The chain couples TRBV18 to TRBJ2-2, with no clear D. V lost 2 bases, J lost 2 bases, and 15 bases lay in between. Germline V gene lookup returns CDR1 KGHSH and CDR2 LQKENI. The CDR3 contains 17 residues. The CDR3 reads CASSPRGTPLNTGELFF. DNA for the CDR3: TGTGCCAGCTCACCAAGAGGCACCCCACTTAACACCGGGGAGCTGTTTTTT.

V is TRBV18 and J is TRBJ2-3; TRBD2 matches 11 bases. CDR1 is KGHSH, CDR2 LQKENI, per germline. The CDR3 is 15 amino acids. With 6 bases clipped from V and 9 bases from J, the junction kept 11 bases outside the gene matches. The CDR3 sequence: CASSAGTSGWETQYF. The CDR3 DNA reads TGTGCCAGCTCTGCCGGGACTAGCGGTTGGGAGACGCAGTATTTT.

The rearrangement uses TRBV7-3 and TRBJ2-3, with D uncertain. CDR3 length equals 14 residues. Germline assignment: CDR1 SGHTA and CDR2 FQGTGA. Trimming took 5 bases from V and 1 from J, leaving 10 bases between them. CDR3 loop: CASSPLRRTDTQYF. CDR3 DNA sequence: TGTGCCAGCAGCCCACTTAGGCGCACAGATACGCAGTATTTT. Drawing the rest from reference TRBV7-3 and TRBJ2-3, the complete variable domain is GAGVSQTPSNKVTEKGKYVELRCDPISGHTALYWYRQSLGQGPEFLIYFQGTGAADDSGLPNDRFFAVRPEGSVSTLKIQRTERGDSAVYLCASSPLRRTDTQYFGPGTRLTVL.

CDR3 DNA sequence: TGTGCCAGCATGGGGACCGTCTTGGATCCCCAGCATTTT. This translates into CASMGTVLDPQHF. The chain is built from TRBV2 and TRBJ1-5, with a weak D call TRBD1 (5 bases). Germline V lookup: CDR1 SNHLY, CDR2 FYNNEI. The V gene lost 7 bases and the J gene lost 10 bases, with 17 bases spanning the gap. The CDR3 length is 13 residues.

This chain uses TRBV7-2 with TRBJ1-4; D may be TRBD1 (6 bases). Germline V gene lookup returns CDR1 SGHTA and CDR2 FQGNSA. The CDR3 extends over 16 amino acids. V lost 3 bases and J 0 bases, leaving 11 bases between the germline ends. CDR3 sequence reads: CASSLVRTATNEKLFF. The DNA for the CDR3 is TGTGCCAGCAGCTTGGTGAGGACAGCAACTAATGAAAAACTGTTTTTT.

This rearrangement joins TRBV20-1 to TRBJ1-5; 7 positions match TRBD1. CDR1 DFQATT and CDR2 SNEGSKA come from the germline V gene (reference sequence). V dropped 4 bases and J dropped 4; count of bases not matched to a gene: 16. The CDR3 runs to 17 residues. This chain's CDR3 is CSAKDGRLGTVNQPQHF. The CDR3 bases are TGCAGTGCTAAGGATGGCCGTTTAGGGACAGTTAATCAGCCCCAGCATTTT.

The V call is TRBV12-3 or TRBV12-4, the J call TRBJ2-7, with D tentatively TRBD2 (5 bases). CDR3 size: 13 residues. The germline V and J ends were trimmed by 4 bases and 3 bases, with 10 bases remaining between them. CDR3 protein: CASSSGLFYEQYF. CDR3 sequence (DNA): TGTGCCAGCAGTTCGGGGTTGTTCTACGAGCAGTACTTC.

The chain has TRBV4-1 and TRBJ2-3; 8 bases are shared with TRBD2. The trim removed 6 bases at V and 6 bases at J, leaving 11 bases unmatched. Germline V CDR1 and CDR2: MGHRA, YSYEKL. There are 15 residues in the CDR3. In DNA, the CDR3 is TGCGCCAGCAGACAACCGCTAGCGGGCTTGGATACGCAGTATTTT. Protein product: CASRQPLAGLDTQYF.

V is TRBV20-1 and J is TRBJ1-6; D unclear. The V gene lost 0 bases and the J gene lost 7 bases, with 7 bases spanning the gap. The CDR3 loop spans 13 amino acids. CDR1 is DFQATT, CDR2 SNEGSKA, per germline (reference sequence). CDR3 in amino acids: CSARDPANSPLHF. CDR3 DNA sequence: TGCAGTGCTAGAGATCCGGCAAATTCACCCCTCCACTTT.

The chain is built from TRBV3-1 and TRBJ2-6; 10 bases line up with TRBD1. The J segment lost 3 bases and the V segment lost 2 bases, leaving 10 bases of the junction unmatched. Germline CDR1 and CDR2: LGHDT and YNNKEL (reference sequence). The CDR3 covers 19 residues. CDR3 region: CASSQSPGQGYSGANVLTF. The CDR3 nucleotides read TGTGCCAGCAGCCAAAGCCCGGGACAGGGGTACAGTGGGGCCAACGTCCTGACTTTC.

The CDR3 loop reads CASSSTTTSGPYNEQFF. The CDR3 nucleotides read TGTGCCAGCAGCTCAACCACGACTAGCGGGCCCTACAATGAGCAGTTCTTC. The V call is TRBV7-3, the J call TRBJ2-1; 10 nucleotides match TRBD2. The V gene's germline CDR1 is SGHTA and CDR2 FQGTGA. After removal of 4 bases from V and 2 bases from J, the junction contained 8 bases not matched to a gene. The CDR3 loop spans 17 amino acids.

A single count supports this clonotype. The chain is built from TRBV13 and TRBJ2-2; the D is unclear. V was clipped by 3 bases and J by 3 bases, with 5 bases between them. CDR1 and CDR2 (germline): PRHDT, FYEKMQ (reference sequence). This CDR3 spans 13 amino acids. CDR3 sequence reads: CASSLGYTGELFF. The CDR3 nucleotides are TGTGCCAGCAGCTTGGGCTACACCGGGGAGCTGTTTTTT.